These 29 T cell receptor beta chains share one sample of origin, sequenced in a study of T cells in Graves' hyperthyroidism and ophthalmopathy. Amplification targeted TCR beta CDR3 regions from RNA transcripts. A set of HTBI primers served as the primers for a first-round RT-PCR of the TCR CDR3. A single record per CDR3 protein comes from TCRdb applying MiXCR to the multiplex PCR reads. The sample contains about 350,000 distinct CDR3 sequences, around 14% of which appear only once. The sample was blood. These receptors were obtained from a woman in her twenties or thirties with Graves' hyperthyroidism.

To note about this clonotype: Relative to the germline gene, one junction end is altered; a read error may explain this. The V call is TRBV9, the J call TRBJ2-7; D unclear. CDR1 is SGDLS, CDR2 YYNGEE, per germline. The CDR3 length is 12 residues. The CDR3 loop reads CAGSVAEREQYF. The CDR3 DNA follows: TGTGCCGGCAGCGTAGCTGAGCGCGAGCAGTACTTC.

This clonotype was seen only a few times. The chain couples TRBV12-3 or TRBV12-4 to TRBJ1-3, with a possible D match to TRBD1 (5 bases). V was shortened by 3 bases and J by 0 bases, with 9 bases between the two germline ends. The CDR3 is 15 amino acids. The CDR3, as DNA: TGTGCCAGCAGTTTTGGGACCATCTCTGGAAACACCATATATTTT. Its protein product is CASSFGTISGNTIYF.

This clonotype was recorded many times. The chain employs TRBV11-2 and TRBJ2-2; D not resolved. Germline CDR1 is SGHAT and CDR2 is FQNNGV. Trimming cost V 5 bases and J 4 bases, with 14 bases left between them. This CDR3 has 15 residues. CDR3 DNA sequence: TGTGCCAGCAGCCCAATCGGAGCCCTCACCGGGGAGCTGTTTTTT. Residues: CASSPIGALTGELFF.

This sequence joins TRBV28 and TRBJ2-4; a possible D gene is TRBD1 (5 bases). This CDR3 is built from 13 residues. V lost 8 bases and J 5 bases, leaving 13 bases between the germline ends. Germline V gene lookup returns CDR1 MDHEN and CDR2 SYDVKM. CDR3 in amino acids: CASSSGFQNIQYF. In DNA, the CDR3 is TGTGCCAGCTCTTCAGGGTTCCAAAACATTCAGTACTTC. The full variable domain, its missing parts supplied by reference TRBV28 and TRBJ2-4, is DVKVTQSSRYLVKRTGEKVFLECVQDMDHENMFWYRQDPGLGLRLIYFSYDVKMKEKGDIPEGYSVSREKKERFSLILESASTNQTSMYLCASSSGFQNIQYFGAGTRLSVL.

This clonotype showed up many times. The genes are TRBV7-2 and TRBJ2-1, with 7 bases aligning to TRBD1. Trimming took 4 bases from V and 8 from J; bases not matched to a gene: 5. The CDR3 is 13 residues long. Germline lookup yields CDR1 SGHTA and CDR2 FQGNSA. The DNA for the CDR3 is TGTGCCAGCAGCTCAAGACAGGGCTATGAGCAGTTCTTC. It specifies CASSSRQGYEQFF.

This clonotype appeared a few times. The genes are TRBV11-2 and TRBJ2-1; the D is unclear. The germline gives CDR1 SGHAT, CDR2 FQNNGV. V lost 1 base, J lost 3 bases, and 13 bases lay in between. CDR3 length: 16 amino acids. CDR3 amino acids: CASSLARIHNYNEQFF. The CDR3 DNA sequence: TGTGCCAGCAGCTTAGCCAGAATCCATAACTACAATGAGCAGTTCTTC.

This clonotype has more than one count but fewer than ten. The chain is built from TRBV11-2 and TRBJ2-3; TRBD1 might be the D (6 bases). From germline, CDR1 is SGHAT and CDR2 FQNNGV. The CDR3 has 15 amino acids. With 5 bases removed from V and 2 bases from J, the gap between germline ends came to 14 bases. CDR3 residues: CASSPWGRYTDTQYF. CDR3 bases: TGTGCCAGCAGCCCCTGGGGGCGATACACAGATACGCAGTATTTT. Full variable domain (missing parts from reference TRBV11-2 and TRBJ2-3): EAGVAQSPRYKIIEKRQSVAFWCNPISGHATLYWYQQILGQGPKLLIQFQNNGVVDDSQLPKDRFSAERLKGVDSTLKIQPAKLEDSAVYLCASSPWGRYTDTQYFGPGTRLTVL.

This clonotype was seen once. The chain employs TRBV7-6 and TRBJ2-5; 11 positions agree with TRBD1. This CDR3 contains 15 residues. With V trimmed by 1 base and J by 7 bases, 5 bases remained unmatched. Germline loops: CDR1 SGHVS, CDR2 FNYEAQ. DNA for the CDR3: TGTGCCAGCAGCTTAGAAGGACAGGGGGCTTGGACCCAGTACTTC. The encoded protein is CASSLEGQGAWTQYF.

This clonotype occurred many times. The chain has TRBV9 and TRBJ2-5, with 9 bases that match TRBD1. The J segment lost 5 bases and the V segment lost 0 bases, leaving 5 bases of the junction unmatched. The CDR3 totals 15 residues. CDR1 and CDR2 (germline): SGDLS, YYNGEE. As DNA, the CDR3 is TGTGCCAGCAGCGTAGCTGGGGACAGGGTGGAGACCCAGTACTTC. Its translation: CASSVAGDRVETQYF.

The chain couples TRBV30 to TRBJ2-7; D assignment may be TRBD1 or TRBD2 (5 bases each). Per germline, CDR1 GTSNPN and CDR2 SVGIG (reference sequence). The germline V and J ends were trimmed by 3 bases and 3 bases, with 15 bases remaining between them. The CDR3 length is 14 residues. The CDR3 loop is CAWRTGTGNYEQYF. CDR3 in DNA: TGTGCCTGGAGGACCGGGACGGGAAACTACGAGCAGTACTTC.

This clonotype was seen many times. The rearrangement links TRBV10-2 to TRBJ2-3; D not certain. Trimming stripped 7 bases from V and 2 bases from J, with 13 bases between. Germline V gene data show CDR1 as WSHSY and CDR2 as SAAADI. The CDR3 is 14 residues long. In nucleotides, the CDR3 is TGCGCCAGCAAACTCAGACACAACACAGATACGCAGTATTTT. Its translation: CASKLRHNTDTQYF.

Many counts were recorded for this clonotype. This chain connects TRBV2 to TRBJ2-1; the D is unclear. Per the germline V gene, CDR1 is SNHLY and CDR2 is FYNNEI. There are 11 residues in the CDR3. V was clipped by 6 bases and J by 5 bases, with 5 bases between them. In DNA form, the CDR3 reads TGTGCCAGCAGCTTCGACAATGAGCAGTTCTTC. It encodes CASSFDNEQFF.

This clonotype was recorded at least ten times. The chain carries TRBV11-2 and TRBJ2-1; TRBD2 is a possible D gene (5 bases). This CDR3 is built from 13 residues. The germline V gene encodes CDR1 SGHAT and CDR2 FQNNGV. Trimming pared 3 bases from V and 8 bases from J, leaving 11 bases between. The CDR3 DNA follows: TGTGCCAGCAGCTTCGGACTTCTCGATGAGCAGTTCTTC. This encodes CASSFGLLDEQFF.

This clonotype turned up a few times. The chain links TRBV9 to TRBJ1-3; perhaps TRBD1 as D (6 bases). Trimming stripped 3 bases from V and 7 bases from J, with 20 bases between. Germline lookup yields CDR1 SGDLS and CDR2 YYNGEE. This CDR3 has 16 amino acids. CDR3 residues: CASSAAFTGRGNTIYF. The CDR3, as DNA: TGTGCCAGCAGCGCGGCCTTTACAGGGAGGGGGAACACCATATATTTT.

This clonotype was seen at least ten times. The V and J genes are TRBV28 and TRBJ2-1; either TRBD1 or TRBD2 may supply D (5 bases each). This CDR3 comprises 12 residues. Germline CDR1 reads MDHEN; CDR2 reads SYDVKM. V was pared by 11 bases and J by 4 bases, with 12 bases between. CDR3 sequence: CAGSGAYNEQFF. The CDR3 DNA reads as TGTGCCGGATCCGGGGCATACAATGAGCAGTTCTTC.

This clonotype has more than one count but fewer than ten. The chain uses TRBV6-1 and TRBJ2-7; D unresolved. This CDR3 region has 13 residues. Looked up from germline, CDR1 is MNHNS and CDR2 is SASEGT. V gave up 7 bases and J gave up 0 bases, with 10 bases separating them. The CDR3 DNA follows: TGTGCCAGCAAAGGGTTTGGCTCCTACGAGCAGTACTTC. Its protein is CASKGFGSYEQYF.

This clonotype was counted a few times. This chain uses TRBV7-9 with TRBJ2-7; 7 bases fit TRBD2. The J call may be in error: the DNA end matches TRBJ2-1 better. Per germline, CDR1 SEHNR and CDR2 FQNEAQ (reference sequence). The CDR3 is 11 amino acids. This CDR3 reads CASIRDYEQFF. CDR3 nucleotides: TGTGCCAGCATCCGGGACTACGAGCAGTTCTTC.

The chain recombines TRBV29-1 with TRBJ2-6; D might be TRBD2 (5 bases). The CDR3 has 13 residues. V was pared by 7 bases and J by 9 bases, with 16 bases between. Looked up from germline, CDR1 is SQVTM and CDR2 is ANQGSEA. CDR3 DNA: TGCAGCGCCCAAGACCCGGGGAGCAACGTCCTGACTTTC. Translated, it gives CSAQDPGSNVLTF.

This clonotype appeared many times. V is TRBV28 and J is TRBJ2-6; weak D call: TRBD1 (7 bases). Germline assignment: CDR1 MDHEN and CDR2 SYDVKM. The CDR3 spans 21 residues. The V end was cut by 10 bases, the J end by 2 bases, with 33 bases between. The CDR3 is CATDPRGTEAPQRAGANVLTF. CDR3 in DNA: TGTGCCACGGACCCCCGGGGGACAGAGGCGCCCCAGAGGGCTGGGGCCAACGTCCTGACTTTC.

Points on this clonotype: This could be a read error, since a much larger clone is one nucleotide away. This sequence joins TRBV28 and TRBJ1-5; D is tentatively TRBD1 or TRBD2 (6 bases each). The DNA end lines up better with TRBJ2-3; the J call may be wrong. Germline V gives CDR1 MDHEN, CDR2 SYDVKM. This CDR3 has 13 amino acids. The CDR3: CASSARGGQPQYF. The CDR3 DNA reads TGTGCCAGCAGTGCCAGGGGAGGACAGCCCCAGTATTTT.

The V call is TRBV7-9, the J call TRBJ1-2; maybe TRBD1 (5 bases). The V gene's germline CDR1 is SEHNR and CDR2 FQNEAQ (reference sequence). V was cut by 2 bases and J by 0 bases, with 10 bases left in between. The CDR3 has 15 amino acids. Here the CDR3 DNA reads TGTGCCAGCAGCTTAAGGGACCGAACTAACTATGGCTACACCTTC. Protein sequence: CASSLRDRTNYGYTF.

This clonotype was seen repeatedly, ten times or more. CDR3 region: CSVEEAGNIQYF. The CDR3 region has the DNA TGCAGCGTTGAGGAAGCGGGCAACATTCAGTACTTC. The chain carries TRBV29-1 and TRBJ2-4; TRBD2 might be the D (6 bases). The germline CDR1 and CDR2 sequences are SQVTM and ANQGSEA. CDR3 length: 12 amino acids. V lost 3 bases and J 7 bases, leaving 10 bases between the germline ends.

Only a few counts were recorded for this clonotype. This chain uses TRBV3-1 with TRBJ1-6; TRBD1 might be the D (6 bases). The germline V gene encodes CDR1 LGHDT and CDR2 YNNKEL (reference sequence). There are 13 residues in the CDR3. The germline V and J ends were trimmed by 6 bases and 8 bases, with 11 bases remaining between them. CDR3 amino acids: CASRQGGDSPLHF. Here the CDR3 DNA reads TGTGCCAGCAGACAGGGCGGTGATTCACCCCTCCACTTT.

This clonotype was seen only a few times. The DNA of the CDR3 is TGTGCCAGCCGACAGAGGGGCACTGAAGCTTTCTTT. It specifies CASRQRGTEAFF. This rearrangement joins TRBV13 to TRBJ1-1, with D possibly matching TRBD1 (5 bases). The CDR3 extends over 12 amino acids. Germline-derived CDR1 and CDR2 are PRHDT and FYEKMQ (reference sequence). With 8 bases removed from V and 4 bases from J, the gap between germline ends came to 11 bases. Together with reference TRBV13 and TRBJ1-1, the CDR3 gives the full variable domain: AAGVIQSPRHLIKEKRETATLKCYPIPRHDTVYWYQQGPGQDPQFLISFYEKMQSDKGSIPDRFSAQQFSDYHSELNMSSLELGDSALYFCASRQRGTEAFFGQGTRLTVV.

There are many counts of this clonotype. The chain employs TRBV14 and TRBJ2-7; D unresolved. CDR1 is SGHDN, CDR2 FVKESK, per germline. The CDR3 is 14 residues long. Trimming removed 3 bases from V and 2 bases from J, with 11 bases in between. The CDR3 DNA is TGTGCCAGCAGCCACGGGCTACGAACCTACGAGCAGTACTTC. Its protein product is CASSHGLRTYEQYF.

This clonotype was seen ten or more times. The J gene is TRBJ1-1, the V gene TRBV19, with 8 bases identical to TRBD1. Germline V lookup: CDR1 LNHDA, CDR2 SQIVND (reference sequence). Trimming took 6 bases from V and 4 from J; bases not matched to a gene: 10. The length of the CDR3 is 15 residues. The CDR3 bases are TGTGCCAGTAGGAATGACAGGGGCCGGAGCACTGAAGCTTTCTTT. Translated: CASRNDRGRSTEAFF.

This rearrangement joins TRBV3-1 to TRBJ2-1; 7 bases align to TRBD2. This CDR3 is built from 16 residues. Trimming at V came to 4 bases and at J to 0 bases, leaving 6 bases not matched to a gene. Germline V gene data show CDR1 as LGHDT and CDR2 as YNNKEL (reference sequence). The CDR3 spells CASSPLRGSSYNEQFF. The CDR3, as DNA: TGTGCCAGCAGCCCCCTTCGCGGGAGCTCCTACAATGAGCAGTTCTTC.

This clonotype was detected a few times. This chain's CDR3 is CASSTTQSTDTQYF. The CDR3 DNA follows: TGTGCCAGCAGTACGACACAAAGCACAGATACGCAGTATTTT. The chain combines TRBV6-1 with TRBJ2-3; D call uncertain. Germline assignment: CDR1 MNHNS and CDR2 SASEGT. The CDR3 loop spans 14 amino acids. V shed 5 bases and J shed 0 bases, with 9 bases lying between them.

This clonotype was recorded many times. V usage is TRBV12-3 or TRBV12-4 and J usage is TRBJ2-3, with D possibly TRBD1 on 6 matching bases. This CDR3 is built from 16 residues. Trimming removed 4 bases from V and 3 bases from J, with 17 bases in between. CDR3 sequence (DNA): TGTGCCAGCAGTTCGACAGGCCAACCTCCTACAGATACGCAGTATTTT. Residues: CASSSTGQPPTDTQYF.